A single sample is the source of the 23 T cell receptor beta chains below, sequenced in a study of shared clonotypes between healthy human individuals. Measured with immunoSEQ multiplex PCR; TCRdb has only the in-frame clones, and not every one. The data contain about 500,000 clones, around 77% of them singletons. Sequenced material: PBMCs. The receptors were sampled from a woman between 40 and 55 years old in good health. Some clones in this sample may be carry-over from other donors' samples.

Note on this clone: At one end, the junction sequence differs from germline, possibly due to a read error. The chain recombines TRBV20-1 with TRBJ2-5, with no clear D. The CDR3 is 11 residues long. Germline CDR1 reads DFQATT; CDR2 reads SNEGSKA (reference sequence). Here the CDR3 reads CSTEDQEAQYF. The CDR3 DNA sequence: TGCAGCACAGAGGATCAAGAGGCCCAGTACTTC.

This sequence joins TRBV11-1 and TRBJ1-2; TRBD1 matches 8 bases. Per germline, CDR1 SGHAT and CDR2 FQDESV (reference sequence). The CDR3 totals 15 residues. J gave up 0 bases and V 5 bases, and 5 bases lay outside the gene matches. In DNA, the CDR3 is TGTGCCAGCAGCCAAGACAGGGGAGCTAACTATGGCTACACCTTC. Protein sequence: CASSQDRGANYGYTF.

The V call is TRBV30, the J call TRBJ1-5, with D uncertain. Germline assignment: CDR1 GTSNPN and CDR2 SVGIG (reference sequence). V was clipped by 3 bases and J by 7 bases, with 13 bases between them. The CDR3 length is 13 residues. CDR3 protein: CAWSASARQPQHF. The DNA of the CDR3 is TGTGCCTGGAGCGCTTCGGCAAGGCAGCCCCAGCATTTT.

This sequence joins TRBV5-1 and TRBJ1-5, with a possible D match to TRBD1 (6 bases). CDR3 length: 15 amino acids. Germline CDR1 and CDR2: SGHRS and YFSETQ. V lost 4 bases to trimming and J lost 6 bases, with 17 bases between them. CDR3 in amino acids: CASSPEGGDIQPQHF. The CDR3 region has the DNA TGCGCCAGCAGCCCCGAGGGGGGGGACATTCAGCCCCAGCATTTT.

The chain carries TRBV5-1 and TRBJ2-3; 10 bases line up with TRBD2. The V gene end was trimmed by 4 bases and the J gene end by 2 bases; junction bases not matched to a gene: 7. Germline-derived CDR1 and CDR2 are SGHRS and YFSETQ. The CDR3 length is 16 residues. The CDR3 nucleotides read TGCGCCAGCAGCCCCCGACTAGCGGGTTCCACAGATACGCAGTATTTT. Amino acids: CASSPRLAGSTDTQYF. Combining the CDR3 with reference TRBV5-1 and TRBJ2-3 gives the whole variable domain KAGVTQTPRYLIKTRGQQVTLSCSPISGHRSVSWYQQTPGQGLQFLFEYFSETQRNKGNFPGRFSGRQFSNSRSEMNVSTLELGDSALYLCASSPRLAGSTDTQYFGPGTRLTVL.

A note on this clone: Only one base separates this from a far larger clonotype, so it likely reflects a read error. Here the CDR3 reads CASSFAPTGSAGELFF. Written as DNA, the CDR3 is TGTGCCAGCAGCTTCGCACCAACAGGGTCGGCCGGGGAGCTGTTTTTT. This chain connects TRBV11-2 to TRBJ2-2; tentative D call: TRBD1 (6 bases). V was cut by 3 bases and J by 6 bases, with 17 bases left in between. Germline-derived CDR1 and CDR2 are SGHAT and FQNNGV. This CDR3 comprises 16 residues.

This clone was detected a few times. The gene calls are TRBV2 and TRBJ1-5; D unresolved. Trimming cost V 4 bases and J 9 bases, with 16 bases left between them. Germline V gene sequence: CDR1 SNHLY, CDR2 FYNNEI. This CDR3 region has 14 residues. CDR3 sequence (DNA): TGTGCCAGCAGTGTCGAGGTGGATGGAGGGCCCCAGCATTTT. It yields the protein CASSVEVDGGPQHF.

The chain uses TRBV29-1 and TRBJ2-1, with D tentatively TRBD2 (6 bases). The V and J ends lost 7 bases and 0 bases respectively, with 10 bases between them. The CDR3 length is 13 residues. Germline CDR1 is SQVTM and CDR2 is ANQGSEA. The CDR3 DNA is TGCAGCGCTGGGACTGTCTCCTACAATGAGCAGTTCTTC. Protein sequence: CSAGTVSYNEQFF.

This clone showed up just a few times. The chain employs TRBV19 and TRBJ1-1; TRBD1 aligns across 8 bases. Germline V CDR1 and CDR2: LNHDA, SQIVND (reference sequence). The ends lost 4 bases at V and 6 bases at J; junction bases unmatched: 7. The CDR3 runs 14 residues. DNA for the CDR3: TGTGCCAGTAGTAAACAGGGGGATGGGGCTGAAGCTTTCTTT. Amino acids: CASSKQGDGAEAFF.

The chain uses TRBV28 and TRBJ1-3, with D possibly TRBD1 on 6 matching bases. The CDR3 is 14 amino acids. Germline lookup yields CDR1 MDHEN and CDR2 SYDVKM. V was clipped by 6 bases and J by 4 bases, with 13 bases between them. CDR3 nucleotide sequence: TGTGCCAGCAGCACAACAGGGCTGGGAAACACCATATATTTT. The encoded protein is CASSTTGLGNTIYF.

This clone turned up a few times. The CDR3 protein is CASSWDNNEQFF. The CDR3 DNA reads TGTGCCAGCAGCTGGGACAACAATGAGCAGTTCTTC. This chain uses TRBV7-9 with TRBJ2-1, with a weak D call TRBD1 (6 bases). This CDR3 is 12 amino acids long. Trimming pared 4 bases from V and 5 bases from J, leaving 6 bases between. Germline-derived CDR1 and CDR2 are SEHNR and FQNEAQ (reference sequence).

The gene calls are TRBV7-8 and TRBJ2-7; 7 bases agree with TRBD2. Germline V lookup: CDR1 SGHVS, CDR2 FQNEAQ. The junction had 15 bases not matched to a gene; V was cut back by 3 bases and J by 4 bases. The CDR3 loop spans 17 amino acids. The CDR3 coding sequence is TGTGCCAGCAGCTTGGGGGGGAGGTTTGGGGACTTTTACGAGCAGTACTTC. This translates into CASSLGGRFGDFYEQYF.

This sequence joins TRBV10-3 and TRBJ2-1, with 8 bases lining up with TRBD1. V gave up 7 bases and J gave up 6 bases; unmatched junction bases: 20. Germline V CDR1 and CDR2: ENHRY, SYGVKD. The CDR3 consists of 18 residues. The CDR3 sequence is CAITPRAGGNGMRNEQFF. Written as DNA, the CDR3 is TGTGCCATCACCCCTCGTGCAGGGGGCAACGGGATGCGCAATGAGCAGTTCTTC.

As DNA, the CDR3 is TGTGCCAGCAGCCGGGACAGGGGGAGACATGAGCAGTTCTTC. Its protein product is CASSRDRGRHEQFF. The chain is built from TRBV7-3 and TRBJ2-1; TRBD1 agrees at 11 bases. V was pared by 5 bases and J by 8 bases, with 5 bases of the junction left unmatched. Germline lookup yields CDR1 SGHTA and CDR2 FQGTGA. The CDR3 length is 14 residues.

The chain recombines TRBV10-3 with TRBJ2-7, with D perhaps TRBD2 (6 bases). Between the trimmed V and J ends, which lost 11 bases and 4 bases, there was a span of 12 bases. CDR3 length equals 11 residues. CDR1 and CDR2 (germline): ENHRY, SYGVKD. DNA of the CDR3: TGTGCCGCGGGACCGGGATACGAGCAGTACTTC. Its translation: CAAGPGYEQYF.

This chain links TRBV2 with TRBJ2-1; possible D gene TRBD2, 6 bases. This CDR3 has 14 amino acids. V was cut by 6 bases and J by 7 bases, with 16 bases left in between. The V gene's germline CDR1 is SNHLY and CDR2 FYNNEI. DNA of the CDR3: TGTGCCAGCAGCGCACTACCAGGGACTAATGAGCAGTTCTTC. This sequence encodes CASSALPGTNEQFF.

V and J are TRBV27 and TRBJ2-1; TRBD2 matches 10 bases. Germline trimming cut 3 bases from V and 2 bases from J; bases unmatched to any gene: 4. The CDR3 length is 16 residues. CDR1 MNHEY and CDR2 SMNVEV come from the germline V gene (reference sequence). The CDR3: CASSLQLAGPYNEQFF. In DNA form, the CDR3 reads TGTGCCAGCAGTTTGCAACTAGCGGGACCCTACAATGAGCAGTTCTTC.

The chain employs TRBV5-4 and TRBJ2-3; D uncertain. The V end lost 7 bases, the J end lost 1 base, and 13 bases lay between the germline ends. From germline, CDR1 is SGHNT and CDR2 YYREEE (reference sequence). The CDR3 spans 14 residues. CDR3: CASRPLVGTDTQYF. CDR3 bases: TGTGCCAGCCGACCCCTCGTCGGCACAGATACGCAGTATTTT.

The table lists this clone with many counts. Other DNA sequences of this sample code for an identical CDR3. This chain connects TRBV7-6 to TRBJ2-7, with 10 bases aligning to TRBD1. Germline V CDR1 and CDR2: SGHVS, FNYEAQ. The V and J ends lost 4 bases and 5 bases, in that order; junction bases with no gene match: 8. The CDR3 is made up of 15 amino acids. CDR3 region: CASSSQGTGAHEQYF. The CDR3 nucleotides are TGTGCCAGCAGCTCGCAGGGGACAGGGGCCCACGAGCAGTACTTC.

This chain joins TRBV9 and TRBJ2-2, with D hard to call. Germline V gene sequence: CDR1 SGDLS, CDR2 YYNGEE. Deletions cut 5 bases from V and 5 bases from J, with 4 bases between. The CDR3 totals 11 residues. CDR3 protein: CASRSTGELFF. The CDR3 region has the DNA TGTGCCAGCAGAAGTACCGGGGAGCTGTTTTTT.

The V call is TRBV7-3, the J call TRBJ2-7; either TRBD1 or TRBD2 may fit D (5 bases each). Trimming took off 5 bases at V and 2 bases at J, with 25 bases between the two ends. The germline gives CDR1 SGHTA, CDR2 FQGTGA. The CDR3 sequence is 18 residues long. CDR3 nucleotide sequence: TGTGCCAGCAGCAAACTTCGGGGACCCTTAAGGGGTACCTACGAGCAGTACTTC. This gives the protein CASSKLRGPLRGTYEQYF.

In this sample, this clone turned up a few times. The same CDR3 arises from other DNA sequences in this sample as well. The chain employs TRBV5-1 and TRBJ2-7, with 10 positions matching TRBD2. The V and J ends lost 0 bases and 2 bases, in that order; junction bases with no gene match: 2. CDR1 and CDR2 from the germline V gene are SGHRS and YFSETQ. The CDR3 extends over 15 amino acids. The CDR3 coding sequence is TGCGCCAGCAGCTTGGGGACTAGCGGTACCTACGAGCAGTACTTC. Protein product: CASSLGTSGTYEQYF.

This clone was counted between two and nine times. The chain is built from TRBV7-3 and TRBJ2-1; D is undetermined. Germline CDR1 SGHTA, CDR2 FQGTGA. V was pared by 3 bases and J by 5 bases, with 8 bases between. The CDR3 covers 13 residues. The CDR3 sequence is CASSFAGNNEQFF. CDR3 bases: TGTGCCAGCAGCTTCGCCGGAAACAATGAGCAGTTCTTC.